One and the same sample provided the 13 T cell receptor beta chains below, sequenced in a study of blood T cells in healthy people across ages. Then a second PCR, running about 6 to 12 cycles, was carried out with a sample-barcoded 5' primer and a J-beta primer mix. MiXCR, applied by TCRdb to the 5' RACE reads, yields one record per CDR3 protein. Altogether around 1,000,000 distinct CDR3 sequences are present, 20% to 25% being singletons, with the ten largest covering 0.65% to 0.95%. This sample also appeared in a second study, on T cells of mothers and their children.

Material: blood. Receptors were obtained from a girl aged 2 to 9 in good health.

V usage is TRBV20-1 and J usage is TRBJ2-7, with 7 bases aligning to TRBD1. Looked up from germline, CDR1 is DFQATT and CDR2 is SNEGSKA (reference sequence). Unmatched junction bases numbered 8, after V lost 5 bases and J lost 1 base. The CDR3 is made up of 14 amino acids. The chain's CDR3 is CSAFGTALSYEQYF. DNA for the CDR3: TGCAGTGCTTTCGGGACAGCGCTTTCCTACGAGCAGTACTTC.

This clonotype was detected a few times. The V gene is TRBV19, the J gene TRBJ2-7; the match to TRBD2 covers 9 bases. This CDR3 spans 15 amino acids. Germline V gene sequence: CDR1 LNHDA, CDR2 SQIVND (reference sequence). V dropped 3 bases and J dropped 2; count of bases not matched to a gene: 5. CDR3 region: CASSIEAGGTYEQYF. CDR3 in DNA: TGTGCCAGTAGTATTGAGGCGGGAGGGACCTACGAGCAGTACTTC.

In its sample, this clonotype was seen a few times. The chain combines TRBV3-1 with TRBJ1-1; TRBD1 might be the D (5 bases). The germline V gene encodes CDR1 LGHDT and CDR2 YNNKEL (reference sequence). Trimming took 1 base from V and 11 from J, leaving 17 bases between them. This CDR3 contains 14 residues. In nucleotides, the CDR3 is TGTGCCAGCAGCCAAGGTCCCCAGGGTGGCGGCGCTTTCTTT. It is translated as CASSQGPQGGGAFF.

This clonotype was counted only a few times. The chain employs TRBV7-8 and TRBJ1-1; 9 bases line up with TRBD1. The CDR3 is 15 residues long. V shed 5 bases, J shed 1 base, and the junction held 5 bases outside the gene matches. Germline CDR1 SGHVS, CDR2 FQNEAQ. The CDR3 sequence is CASSPGDRANTEAFF. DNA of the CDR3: TGTGCCAGCAGCCCTGGGGACAGGGCGAACACTGAAGCTTTCTTT.

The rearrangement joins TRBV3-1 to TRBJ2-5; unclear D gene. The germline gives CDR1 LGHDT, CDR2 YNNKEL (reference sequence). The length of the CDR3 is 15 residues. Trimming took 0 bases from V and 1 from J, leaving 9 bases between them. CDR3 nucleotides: TGTGCCAGCAGCCAAGATCGGGCCACCCAAGAGACCCAGTACTTC. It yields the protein CASSQDRATQETQYF.

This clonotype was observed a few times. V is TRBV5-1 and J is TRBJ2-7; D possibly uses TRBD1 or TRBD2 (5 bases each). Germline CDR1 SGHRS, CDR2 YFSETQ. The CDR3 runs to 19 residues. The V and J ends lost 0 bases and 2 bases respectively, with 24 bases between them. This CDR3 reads CASSLVLRGPHTIPYEQYF. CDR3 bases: TGCGCCAGCAGCTTGGTTCTTCGGGGCCCCCATACCATTCCCTACGAGCAGTACTTC. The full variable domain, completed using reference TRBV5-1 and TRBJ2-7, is KAGVTQTPRYLIKTRGQQVTLSCSPISGHRSVSWYQQTPGQGLQFLFEYFSETQRNKGNFPGRFSGRQFSNSRSEMNVSTLELGDSALYLCASSLVLRGPHTIPYEQYFGPGTRLTVT.

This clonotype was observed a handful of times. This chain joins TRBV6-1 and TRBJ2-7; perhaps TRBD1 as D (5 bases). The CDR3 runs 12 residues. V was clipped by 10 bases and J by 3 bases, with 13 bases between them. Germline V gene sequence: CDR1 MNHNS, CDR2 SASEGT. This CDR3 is CAIKGAVYEQYF. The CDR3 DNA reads TGTGCCATCAAAGGGGCCGTCTACGAGCAGTACTTC.

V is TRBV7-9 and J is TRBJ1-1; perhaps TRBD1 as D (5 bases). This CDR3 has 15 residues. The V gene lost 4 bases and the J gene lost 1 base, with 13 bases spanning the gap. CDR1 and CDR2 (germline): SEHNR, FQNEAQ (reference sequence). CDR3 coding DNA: TGTGCCAGCAGCTATGACGGGACGGCGAACACTGAAGCTTTCTTT. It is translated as CASSYDGTANTEAFF. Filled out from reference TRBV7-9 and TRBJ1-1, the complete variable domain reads DTGVSQNPRHKITKRGQNVTFRCDPISEHNRLYWYRQTLGQGPEFLTYFQNEAQLEKSRLLSDRFSAERPKGSFSTLEIQRTEQGDSAMYLCASSYDGTANTEAFFGQGTRLTVV.

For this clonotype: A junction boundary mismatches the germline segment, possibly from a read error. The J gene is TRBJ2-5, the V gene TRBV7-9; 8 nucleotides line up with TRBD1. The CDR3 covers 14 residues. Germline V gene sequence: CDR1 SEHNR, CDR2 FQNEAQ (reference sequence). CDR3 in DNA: TGTGCCAGCAGCCCGGACAGGGCACAAGAGACCCAGTGCTTC. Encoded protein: CASSPDRAQETQCF. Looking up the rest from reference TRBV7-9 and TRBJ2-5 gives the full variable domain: DTGVSQNPRHKITKRGQNVTFRCDPISEHNRLYWYRQTLGQGPEFLTYFQNEAQLEKSRLLSDRFSAERPKGSFSTLEIQRTEQGDSAMYLCASSPDRAQETQCFGPGTRLLVL.

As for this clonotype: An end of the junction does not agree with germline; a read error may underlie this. The CDR3 region has the DNA TGCAGTGCTAGAGATCGTCAGGCAATCGATAGCTCCTACGGGCAGTACTTC. Encoded protein: CSARDRQAIDSSYGQYF. This chain joins TRBV20-1 and TRBJ2-7; no definite D call. The CDR3 totals 17 residues. The germline V gene has CDR1 DFQATT and CDR2 SNEGSKA (reference sequence).

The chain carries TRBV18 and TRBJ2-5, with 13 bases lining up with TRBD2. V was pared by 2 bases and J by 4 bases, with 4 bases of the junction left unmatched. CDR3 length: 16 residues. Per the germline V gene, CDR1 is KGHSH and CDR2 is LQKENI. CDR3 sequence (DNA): TGTGCCAGCTCACCATCACTAGCGGGGGGGCTAGAGACCCAGTACTTC. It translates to CASSPSLAGGLETQYF.

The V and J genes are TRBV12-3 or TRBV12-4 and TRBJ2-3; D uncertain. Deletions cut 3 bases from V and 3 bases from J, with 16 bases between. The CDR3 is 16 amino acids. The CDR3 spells CASSLLLGSTTDTQYF. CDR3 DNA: TGTGCCAGCAGTTTGTTATTAGGGTCTACAACAGATACGCAGTATTTT.

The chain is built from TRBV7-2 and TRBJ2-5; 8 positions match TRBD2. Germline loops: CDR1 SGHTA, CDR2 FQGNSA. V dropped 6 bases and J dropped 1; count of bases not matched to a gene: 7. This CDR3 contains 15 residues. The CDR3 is CASRLGRGAQETQYF. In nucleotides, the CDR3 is TGTGCCAGCAGGCTTGGGCGGGGGGCCCAAGAGACCCAGTACTTC.